The following is a T cell receptor (beta chain) sequence with its context. It has no known antigen specificity. Base qualities are missing; no much larger clone stands one base away. Reading from cysteine to phenylalanine, the CDR3 counts 16 amino acids. Of all the DNA, just the CDR3 is kept, 48 bases in frame from base 1. V loses 4 bases at its end and J loses 0 bases; junction bases beyond the gene matches: 8. CDR1 and CDR2 (LGHDT, YNNKEL) derive from the germline V gene (reference sequence). The cohort comprised about 41 patients with surgically resected non-small-cell lung cancer who had both primary tumor and brain metastasis specimens. Archival formalin-fixed, paraffin-embedded tissues were used as the tumor specimens. This specimen belongs to a study of brain metastases from non-small cell lung cancer (dated by TCRdb to between 2017 and 2020). About the study as a whole: The study profiled the immune microenvironment of paired resected primary tumors and brain metastases from non-small-cell lung cancer patients. The investigation overall reported the following: Lower T-cell infiltration was exhibited by brain metastases compared with primary tumors (P < 0.001). Compared with the matched primary tumors, around 64% of brain metastases appeared to show expanded T-cell clones. TCR repertoires were found to be largely shared between paired brain metastases and primary tumors, although sparse T-cell densities were observed in the brain metastases.

Library preparation employed the immunoSEQ multiplex PCR assay. Alongside a 770-gene immune expression panel, the team sequenced the T-cell receptor beta chain repertoire. In TCRdb, the immuneACCESS table is reduced to in-frame sequences with V and J assigned. These tables do not hold every clone; where another copy was compared, an unresolved V gene accounts for under half, and the others remain unexplained. This sample comprises roughly 2,000 clones, 75% to 95% of them detected only once. 3% to 4% of the sample comes from the top ten. In this chain, TRBV3-1 (or the pseudogene TRBV3-2) is recombined with TRBJ2-7; 8 central bases correspond to TRBD1. The sample taken for sequencing was primary lung tumor tissue. Reading the label with the study, this specimen's cell subset or site is: primary lung tumor paired with brain metastasis. The TCR comes from a donor over 35 with non-small cell lung cancer. The CDR3 in this case is CASSPFRDRSSYEQYF. The nucleotide sequence is TGTGCCAGCAGCCCCTTCCGGGACAGGAGCTCCTACGAGCAGTACTTC.